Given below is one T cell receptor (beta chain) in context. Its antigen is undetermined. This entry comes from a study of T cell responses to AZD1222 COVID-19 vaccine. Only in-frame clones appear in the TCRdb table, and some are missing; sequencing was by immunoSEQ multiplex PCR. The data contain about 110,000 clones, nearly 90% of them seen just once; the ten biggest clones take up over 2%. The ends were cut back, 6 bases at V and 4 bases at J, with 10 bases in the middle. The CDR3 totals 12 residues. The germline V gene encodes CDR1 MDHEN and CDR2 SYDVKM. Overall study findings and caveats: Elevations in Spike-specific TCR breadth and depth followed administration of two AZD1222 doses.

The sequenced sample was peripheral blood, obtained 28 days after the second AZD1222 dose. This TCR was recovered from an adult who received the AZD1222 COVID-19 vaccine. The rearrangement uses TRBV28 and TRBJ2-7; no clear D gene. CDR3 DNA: TGTGCCAGCAGCTCCCGATGGTACGAGCAGTACTTC. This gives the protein CASSSRWYEQYF.